This TCR beta chain originates from a study of cytomegalovirus exposure and HLA in healthy donors. Use of 60 Vbeta and 13 Jbeta primers characterized the PCR. Only in-frame clones appear in the TCRdb table, and some are missing; sequencing was by immunoSEQ multiplex PCR. Seen here are around 80,000 clones, approximately 69% observed once, and the top ten hold roughly 9.1%. This clone has a handful of counts. Between the trimmed V and J ends, which lost 8 bases and 8 bases, there was a span of 22 bases. Germline CDR1 reads MNHEY; CDR2 reads SMNVEV (reference sequence). CDR3 size: 15 residues. This TCR came from a man aged 40-49 years in good health and CMV-seropositive. Sequencing input: PBMCs. The V call is TRBV27, the J call TRBJ2-1; tentatively, D is TRBD1 (9 bases). The CDR3: CASRRGDRVYDEQFF. The DNA of the CDR3 is TGTGCCAGCCGGCGGGGGGACAGGGTTTACGATGAGCAGTTCTTC.